Shown below are 20 T cell receptor delta chains from a single sample sequenced in a study of gamma-delta T cells after stem cell transplantation. TCRdb repeated clone calling on the RT-PCR reads with CATT. The sample carries about 14,000 delta-chain clones, 9% to 9.5% recorded once. The sequenced sample was gamma-delta T cells. These receptor sequences come from a human donor. It is not recorded whose cells these are; they may come from a transplant donor.

Concerning this clone: The TCRdb protein, from a much larger clone, departs from this DNA's translation at residue 20, likely by read error; the protein shown derives from the DNA. V usage is TRDV2 and J usage is TRDJ3, with TRDD3 matching over 8 bases. This CDR3 has 22 residues. CDR1 GEAIGNYY and CDR2 EKD come from the germline V gene. CDR3 DNA: TGTGCCTGTGACAGCGGAGAACGCTGGGGGACACCTCGCTCCTGGGACACCCGACAGGTGTTTTTC. Translated, it gives CACDSGERWGTPRSWDTRQVFF.

In its sample, this clone was seen many times. A read error likely explains why the TCRdb protein, taken from a much larger clone, differs from this DNA's translation at residue 9; the protein shown is translated from the DNA. This chain uses TRDV2 with TRDJ3; D unclear. Trimming removed 0 bases from V and 0 bases from J, with 11 bases in between. Germline values: CDR1 GEAIGNYY, CDR2 EKD. CDR3 length: 18 residues. The CDR3 region is CACDTGIPRSWDTRQMFF. CDR3 in DNA: TGTGCCTGTGACACCGGTATCCCCCGCTCCTGGGACACCCGACAGATGTTTTTC.

As concerns this clone: At one end, the junction sequence differs from germline, possibly due to a read error. J is TRDJ1 and V is TRDV2; D remains unclear. The CDR3 contains 19 residues. Germline V gene data show CDR1 as GEAIGNYY and CDR2 as EKD. Here the CDR3 DNA reads TGTGCCTGTGACCCTCTTCGATCCGGGGTCCGGTGGGACACCGATAACCTCATCTTT. Translation: CACDPLRSGVRWDTDNLIF.

This clone came up a few times. The rearrangement links TRDV2 to TRDJ1; weak D call: TRDD3 (6 bases). Germline V gene data show CDR1 as GEAIGNYY and CDR2 as EKD. This CDR3 contains 20 residues. The V and J ends lost 3 bases and 1 base respectively, with 29 bases between them. In DNA form, the CDR3 reads TGTGCCTGTGACGGCACCGGCGGTGGGGGCACGAAGGGCACCACCGATAAACTCATCTTT. Amino acids: CACDGTGGGGTKGTTDKLIF.

A remark on this clone: The TCRdb protein, from a much larger clone, departs from this DNA's translation at residue 7, likely by read error; the protein shown derives from the DNA. The J gene is TRDJ1, the V gene TRDV2; the D is unclear. Germline CDR1 reads GEAIGNYY; CDR2 reads EKD. V dropped 0 bases and J dropped 0 bases, with 13 bases sitting between them. The CDR3 totals 16 residues. Written as DNA, the CDR3 is TGTGCCTGTGACACCATGGTCCTTAGGTACACCGATAAACTCATCTTT. Amino acids: CACDTMVLRYTDKLIF.

This clone was recorded a few times. TCRdb pairs this DNA with a much larger clone's protein that differs at residue 14, likely a read error; the protein shown was translated from the DNA. The chain carries TRDV2 and TRDJ1; 9 nucleotides align to TRDD3. In germline, CDR1 is GEAIGNYY, CDR2 EKD. The CDR3 runs to 15 residues. The CDR3 nucleotides are TGTGCCTGTGACACCGTTGGGGGATATAGCGATAAACTCACCTTT. Protein sequence: CACDTVGGYSDKLTF.

In this sample, this clone turned up a few times. With only one base between it and a far larger clone, this is likely a read error. Distinct nucleotide sequences in the sample also encode this CDR3. CDR3 in amino acids: CACDTVLGRPDKLIF. CDR3 DNA sequence: TGTGCCTGTGACACCGTGTTGGGGAGGCCCGATAAACTCATCTTT. J is TRDJ1 and V is TRDV2; D possibly corresponds to TRDD3 (5 bases). In germline, CDR1 is GEAIGNYY, CDR2 EKD. The CDR3 contains 15 residues. The germline V and J ends were trimmed by 0 bases and 3 bases, with 13 bases remaining between them.

This clone turned up a few times. This DNA translates differently at residues 10 and 12 from the TCRdb protein, which is that of a much larger clone; a read error is likely, and the protein shown is the DNA's own translation. CDR3 loop: CACDTLGDKISLDTRQMFF. The CDR3 DNA follows: TGTGCCTGTGACACCCTGGGGGACAAGATCTCCTTGGACACCCGACAGATGTTTTTC. This rearrangement joins TRDV2 to TRDJ3, with TRDD3 matching over 8 bases. CDR1 and CDR2 (germline): GEAIGNYY, EKD. This CDR3 contains 19 residues.

Notes on this clone: For this DNA, TCRdb reports the protein of a much larger clone, which diverges at residue 4, most likely from a read error; the protein presented here is translated directly from the DNA. The chain couples TRDV2 to TRDJ1, with 7 nucleotides matching TRDD3. From germline, CDR1 is GEAIGNYY and CDR2 EKD. The CDR3 has 21 residues. This CDR3 reads CACVTLNLVLGTRSYTDKLIF. The CDR3 region has the DNA TGTGCCTGTGTCACCCTCAATCTCGTACTGGGGACTAGATCGTACACCGATAAACTCATCTTT.

V is TRDV2 and J is TRDJ1; TRDD3 might be the D (6 bases). Germline-derived CDR1 and CDR2 are GEAIGNYY and EKD. Trimming pared 3 bases from V and 10 bases from J, leaving 26 bases between. This CDR3 contains 16 residues. The CDR3, as DNA: TGTGCCTGTGACTTAGTTACTGGGTCCCCAGGTATCGGACTCATCTTT. It yields the protein CACDLVTGSPGIGLIF.

Only a few counts were recorded for this clone. A far larger clone is just one base off, so this is likely a read error. Other DNA sequences from this sample encode an identical CDR3 as well. CDR3 protein: CACDPLGDTHRTDKLIF. CDR3 DNA sequence: TGTGCCTGTGACCCACTGGGGGATACGCATCGCACCGATAAACTTATCTTT. This chain joins TRDV2 and TRDJ1; 13 positions match TRDD3. The germline gives CDR1 GEAIGNYY, CDR2 EKD. This CDR3 contains 17 residues.

In regard to this clone: The protein given by TCRdb reflects a much larger clone and differs at residue 10 from this DNA's translation, likely from a read error; the protein shown is the DNA's translation. V usage is TRDV2 and J usage is TRDJ2, with 9 nucleotides matching TRDD3. Trimming removed 0 bases from V and 2 bases from J; junction bases left unmatched: 24. This CDR3 is 23 amino acids long. Germline CDR1 reads GEAIGNYY; CDR2 reads EKD. CDR3 protein: CACDTLTPVPGDTPPDLTAQLFF. In DNA form, the CDR3 reads TGTGCCTGTGACACCCTGACACCCGTACCGGGGGATACACCACCGGACTTGACAGCACAACTCTTCTTT.

This clone was seen many times. The genes are TRDV3 and TRDJ1; perhaps TRDD2 as D (6 bases). In germline, CDR1 is TVYSNPD, CDR2 GDNSRS (reference sequence). The CDR3 is made up of 14 amino acids. The V and J ends lost 5 bases and 5 bases respectively, with 21 bases between them. In nucleotides, the CDR3 is TGTGCCCGCTCCTCCTACGACCTGTTGGATAAACTCATCTTT. Its translation: CARSSYDLLDKLIF.

Judged by abundance, this clone is medium-sized (0.01 to 0.1%). This sample also contains other DNA sequences that code for the same CDR3. The chain couples TRDV2 to TRDJ1, with TRDD3 matching over 8 bases. Trimming at V came to 3 bases and at J to 0 bases, leaving 8 bases not matched to a gene. The CDR3 totals 16 residues. Germline V gene data show CDR1 as GEAIGNYY and CDR2 as EKD. As DNA, the CDR3 is TGTGCCTGTGACCCACTGGGGGGTCGGTACACCGATAAACTCATCTTT. It specifies CACDPLGGRYTDKLIF.

This rearrangement joins TRDV2 to TRDJ1, with D perhaps matching TRDD3 (5 bases). V shed 4 bases and J shed 2 bases, with 22 bases lying between them. The germline CDR1 and CDR2 sequences are GEAIGNYY and EKD. The CDR3 contains 17 residues. DNA for the CDR3: TGTGCCTGTGAGAGGCGGGCGGCGAACCGGGGGACCGATAAACTCATCTTT. Encoded protein: CACERRAANRGTDKLIF.

Notes on this clone: The amino acid sequence in TCRdb belongs to a much larger clone and departs from this DNA's translation at residue 12, likely a sequencing read error; the sequence shown is translated from the DNA. V usage is TRDV2 and J usage is TRDJ1, with D possibly TRDD3 on 6 matching bases. The CDR3 has 17 residues. The germline CDR1 and CDR2 sequences are GEAIGNYY and EKD. With 4 bases removed from V and 3 bases from J, the gap between germline ends came to 23 bases. Here the CDR3 reads CACDPLVKGIYADKLIF. The CDR3 bases are TGTGCCTGTGATCCCCTAGTGAAGGGGATCTACGCCGATAAACTCATCTTT.

This clone was seen only a few times. The protein given by TCRdb reflects a much larger clone and differs at residue 15 from this DNA's translation, likely from a read error; the protein shown is the DNA's translation. This chain uses TRDV2 with TRDJ1; 8 nucleotides line up with TRDD3. Germline CDR1 reads GEAIGNYY; CDR2 reads EKD. This CDR3 contains 19 residues. CDR3 nucleotides: TGTGCCTGTGACACCCTGGAACTGGGGGTCCCTTACCTCACCTATAACCTCATCTTT. This codes for CACDTLELGVPYLTYNLIF.

This clone was counted between two and nine times. The TCRdb protein, from a much larger clone, departs from this DNA's translation at residue 4, likely by read error; the protein shown derives from the DNA. The rearrangement links TRDV2 to TRDJ3; D is unclear. The CDR3 is made up of 18 amino acids. Germline CDR1 GEAIGNYY, CDR2 EKD. The ends were cut back, 6 bases at V and 0 bases at J, with 17 bases in the middle. CDR3 sequence: CACNISLSGSWDTRQMFF. CDR3 DNA: TGTGCCTGTAACATTTCACTCTCCGGCTCCTGGGACACCCGACAGATGTTTTTC.

This clone was found a few times. The TCRdb protein comes from a much larger clone and disagrees with this DNA's translation at residue 6, likely due to a read error; the protein given here is derived from the DNA. The rearrangement links TRDV2 to TRDJ1; D gene uncertain. The V gene's germline CDR1 is GEAIGNYY and CDR2 EKD. CDR3 length equals 16 residues. Trimming took off 0 bases at V and 2 bases at J, with 15 bases between the two ends. In DNA form, the CDR3 reads TGTGCCTGTGACACCGGTAGCTACGGTAATACCGATAAACTCATCTTT. It yields the protein CACDTGSYGNTDKLIF.

This clone was counted at least ten times. V usage is TRDV2 and J usage is TRDJ1; D may be TRDD3 (5 bases). Trimming pared 0 bases from V and 2 bases from J, leaving 21 bases between. From germline, CDR1 is GEAIGNYY and CDR2 EKD. This CDR3 region has 18 residues. CDR3 sequence (DNA): TGTGCCTGTGACACCCTCCAATTCCGGGTGTATACGACCGATAAACTCATCTTT. Residues: CACDTLQFRVYTTDKLIF.